The following is a T cell receptor (beta chain) sequence with its context. The sample belongs to a study of blood T cell repertoires in COVID-19. Study-level information: Samples representing acute and convalescent COVID-19 were sourced from the United States, Italy and Spain.

This CDR3 has 14 amino acids. Trimming at V came to 8 bases and at J to 5 bases, leaving 9 bases not matched to a gene. The V gene's germline CDR1 is SNHLY and CDR2 FYNNEI. TCRdb's copy holds only in-frame clones and misses some; the assay was immunoSEQ multiplex PCR. The sample comprises around 180,000 clones, 88% of which are singletons, and roughly 25% rests with the top ten. The sequenced material came from peripheral blood. The chain uses TRBV2 and TRBJ2-3; 8 nucleotides match TRBD2. This sequence originates from a man between 60 and 75 years old with acute or convalescent COVID-19. The CDR3 region is CASGTGGLGDTQYF. CDR3 DNA: TGTGCCAGCGGGACGGGAGGGCTCGGAGATACGCAGTATTTT.